This T cell receptor beta chain is drawn from a study of T cell responses to AZD1222 COVID-19 vaccine. Germline V gene sequence: CDR1 SGHNT, CDR2 YYREEE (reference sequence). J gave up 2 bases and V 4 bases, and 9 bases lay outside the gene matches. The CDR3 has 16 amino acids. Researchers grouped second doses given at about 4 or about 12 weeks into one pool. A remark on this clone: Its antigen remains unidentified.

The data were produced by immunoSEQ multiplex PCR, yet TCRdb's version contains in-frame clones alone and is incomplete. The table has some 180,000 clones, around 90% seen once. Study-wide points: Unmutated variant regions reportedly attract nearly half of all spike-specific TCRs. Mostly white British, mostly female donors; authors suggested clonal diversity may be underestimated.

This sample comprised peripheral blood, obtained 28 days after the second AZD1222 dose. The sequence was obtained from an adult who received the AZD1222 COVID-19 vaccine. V is TRBV5-4 and J is TRBJ2-3, with TRBD1 identical over 8 bases. The CDR3 is CASSSGDRGPTDTQYF. The CDR3 DNA follows: TGTGCCAGCAGCAGCGGCGACAGGGGACCCACAGATACGCAGTATTTT. Variable domain in full (rest from reference TRBV5-4 and TRBJ2-3): ETGVTQSPTHLIKTRGQQVTLRCSSQSGHNTVSWYQQALGQGPQFIFQYYREEENGRGNFPPRFSGLQFPNYSSELNVNALELDDSALYLCASSSGDRGPTDTQYFGPGTRLTVL.